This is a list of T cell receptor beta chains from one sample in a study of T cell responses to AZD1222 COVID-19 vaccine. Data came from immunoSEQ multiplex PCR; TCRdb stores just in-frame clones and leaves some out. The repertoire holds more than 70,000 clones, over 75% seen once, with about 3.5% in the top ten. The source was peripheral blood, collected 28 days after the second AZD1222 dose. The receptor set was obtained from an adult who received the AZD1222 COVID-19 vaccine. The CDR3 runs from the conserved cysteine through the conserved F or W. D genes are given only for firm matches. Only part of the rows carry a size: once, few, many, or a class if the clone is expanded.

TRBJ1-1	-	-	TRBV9	TGTGCCAGCAGCCCAAGCCCGGACGGGAACACTGAAGCTTTCTTT	CASSPSPDGNTEAFF
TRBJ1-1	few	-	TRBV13	TGTGCCAGCAGCCCCTTAGAGGCTTTGGCTTTCTTT	CASSPLEALAFF
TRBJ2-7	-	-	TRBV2	TGTGCCAGCAGTGTGGAGACCTCCTACGAGCAGTACTTC	CASSVETSYEQYF
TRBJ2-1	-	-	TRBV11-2	TGTGCCAGCAGCTTAGATGCTTCGCTGAATGAGCAGTTCTTC	CASSLDASLNEQFF
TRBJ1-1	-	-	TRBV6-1	TGTGCCAGCAGTGAACCACCGAACACTGAAGCTTTCTTT	CASSEPPNTEAFF
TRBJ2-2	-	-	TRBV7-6	TGTGCCAGCAGCTTAGCGCTGCGCGGGGAGCTGTTTTTT	CASSLALRGELFF
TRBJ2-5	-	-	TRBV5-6	TGTGCCAGCAGGTTTCGAACTGGAGGAAAGACCCAGTACTTC	CASRFRTGGKTQYF
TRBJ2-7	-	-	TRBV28	TGTGCCAGCAGTCTTGGGGGTTACGAGCAGTACTTC	CASSLGGYEQYF
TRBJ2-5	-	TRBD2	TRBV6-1	TGTGCCAGCAGTGGTCGGACTAGCGGGGCCCAAGAGACCCAGTACTTC	CASSGRTSGAQETQYF
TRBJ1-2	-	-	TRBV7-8	TGTGCCAGCAGCCCTGCTGGACAGCCATATGGCTACACCTTC	CASSPAGQPYGYTF
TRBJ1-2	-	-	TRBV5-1	TGCGCCAGCAGCTTGGAATGGGAGTATGGCTACACCTTC	CASSLEWEYGYTF
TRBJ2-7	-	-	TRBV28	TGTGCCAGCAGTTGGCAGGCCTCCTACGAGCAGTACTTC	CASSWQASYEQYF
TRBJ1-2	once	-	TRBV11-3	TGTGCCAGCAGCGTCAGGGGTCTCTATGGCTACACCTTC	CASSVRGLYGYTF
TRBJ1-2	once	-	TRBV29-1	TGCAGCGTTGACGAGGGAACAACTATGGACTACACCTTC	CSVDEGTTMDYTF
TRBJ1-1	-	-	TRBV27	TGTGCCAGCAGTTTAGAAGAGGGGAACACTGAAGCTTTCTTT	CASSLEEGNTEAFF
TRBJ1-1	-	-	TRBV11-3	TGTGCCAGCAGCTTAGAACGGGCATTGAACACTGAAGCTTTCTTT	CASSLERALNTEAFF
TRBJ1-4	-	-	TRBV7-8	TGTGCCAGCAGCCCAGATGGGGGCCCGGCTAATGAAAAACTGTTTTTT	CASSPDGGPANEKLFF
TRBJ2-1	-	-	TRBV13	TGTGCCAGCAGCTTAGCCAACAGGATCTTCTCCTACAATGAGCAGTTCTTC	CASSLANRIFSYNEQFF
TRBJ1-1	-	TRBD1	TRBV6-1	TGTGCCAGCAGTGACGTACAGGGGGCGGCTGAAGCTTTCTTT	CASSDVQGAAEAFF
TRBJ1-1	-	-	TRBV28	TGTGCCAGCAGACAATTAACCGGGACCGCACGTGAAGCTTTCTTT	CASRQLTGTAREAFF
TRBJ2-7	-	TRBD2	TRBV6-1	TGTGCCAGCAGTGAGGCTAGCGGGGGGATGAGCTCCTACGAGCAGTACTTC	CASSEASGGMSSYEQYF
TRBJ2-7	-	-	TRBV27	TGTGCCAGCAGTTTAGGAGACCAGTCGTCCTACGAGCAGTACTTC	CASSLGDQSSYEQYF
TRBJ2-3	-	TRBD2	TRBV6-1	TGTGCCAGCAGTGAAGGACTAGCGGGGAGCACAGATACGCAGTATTTT	CASSEGLAGSTDTQYF
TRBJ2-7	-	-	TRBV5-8	TGTGCCAGCAGGGCGGGATTGTCCTACGAGCAGTACTTC	CASRAGLSYEQYF
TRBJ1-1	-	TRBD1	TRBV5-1	TGCGCCAGCAGCTTGTCAGGGGGCCAACTTAACACTGAAGCTTTCTTT	CASSLSGGQLNTEAFF
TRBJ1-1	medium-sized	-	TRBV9	TGTGCCAGCAGCGTAGGGTCCAGGGCCGCTGAAGCTTTCTTT	CASSVGSRAAEAFF
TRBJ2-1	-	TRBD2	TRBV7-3	TGTGCCAGCACCCTTACACTAGCGGGGGGGCGTAATGAGCAGTTCTTC	CASTLTLAGGRNEQFF
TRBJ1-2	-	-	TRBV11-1	TGTGCCAGCAGCTTAGCAGGGGAGTATGGCTACACCTTC	CASSLAGEYGYTF
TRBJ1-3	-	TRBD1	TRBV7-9	TGTGCCAGCAGCTTAAGGGGGCTCAGTTTAGTTGGAAACACCATATATTTT	CASSLRGLSLVGNTIYF
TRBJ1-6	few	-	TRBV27	TGTGCCAGCAGTTTAGTCGGGGAAACTTCACCCCTCCACTTT	CASSLVGETSPLHF
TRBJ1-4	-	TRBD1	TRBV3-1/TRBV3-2	TGTGCCAGCAGCCAGCTTTACAGGGGGGAAAAACTGTTTTTT	CASSQLYRGEKLFF
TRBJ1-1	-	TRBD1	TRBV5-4	TGTGCCAGCAGTCGTCGACAGGGGCTATACACTGAAGCTTTCTTT	CASSRRQGLYTEAFF
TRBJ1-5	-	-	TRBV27	TGTGCCAGCAGTTTATTTGGGGTTAGCAATCAGCCCCAGCATTTT	CASSLFGVSNQPQHF
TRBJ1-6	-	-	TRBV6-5	TGTGCCAGCAGTTCGGGACGGAATTCACCCCTCCACTTT	CASSSGRNSPLHF
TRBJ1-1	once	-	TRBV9	TGTGCCAGCAGCGTAACCGTCATGAACACTGAAGCTTTCTTT	CASSVTVMNTEAFF
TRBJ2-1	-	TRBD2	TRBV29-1	TGCAGCTCCCCACTAGCGGGAAGCTCCTACAATGAGCAGTTCTTC	CSSPLAGSSYNEQFF
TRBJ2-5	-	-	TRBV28	TGTGCCAGCACCGAGGCTCGGTACAGGGAGACCCAGTACTTC	CASTEARYRETQYF
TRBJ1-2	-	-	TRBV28	TGTGCCAGCAGTTTACTGGAAAGTTCTAACTATGGCTACACCTTC	CASSLLESSNYGYTF
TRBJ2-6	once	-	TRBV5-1	TGCGCCAGCAGCCCCCCAGAGTTCTCTGGGGCCAACGTCCTGACTTTC	CASSPPEFSGANVLTF
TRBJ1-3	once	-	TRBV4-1	TGCGCCAGCAGCTTCCCAGGCCGGAGTCTCGGAAACACCATATATTTT	CASSFPGRSLGNTIYF
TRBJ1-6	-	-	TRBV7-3	TGTGCCAGCCCCCATATAACAGGTTCCTATAATTCACCCCTCCACTTT	CASPHITGSYNSPLHF
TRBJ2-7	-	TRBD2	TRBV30	TGTGCCTGGAGTCGCCCCCGGGGAACTAGCGGGAGGGCCATTGGCTACGAGCAGTACTTC	CAWSRPRGTSGRAIGYEQYF
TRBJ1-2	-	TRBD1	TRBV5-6	TGTGCCAGCAGCGCGACAGGGCATGGCTACACCTTC	CASSATGHGYTF
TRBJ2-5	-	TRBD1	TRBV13	TGTGCCAGCAGCTTAGGCCCCATAGCAGGGGGCATGGGAGAGACCCAGTACTTC	CASSLGPIAGGMGETQYF